The source of this TCR beta chain is a study of T cell responses to AZD1222 COVID-19 vaccine. The CDR3 is 16 residues long. Germline CDR1 SGDLS, CDR2 YYNGEE. Trimming left V 2 bases short and J 0 bases short, with 14 bases between. In this sample, this clone turned up once. This table comes from immunoSEQ multiplex PCR, and its TCRdb copy is limited to in-frame clones, with some not included. The sample holds around 140,000 clones; roughly 92% are singletons and the top ten take about 1.5%. The chain has TRBV9 and TRBJ1-1; D not certain. Sample: peripheral blood, taken on day 0 of AZD1222 vaccination. This receptor was obtained from an adult in good health. The CDR3 coding sequence is TGTGCCAGCAGCGTCGGTGGTATTTGGATGAACACTGAAGCTTTCTTT. This codes for CASSVGGIWMNTEAFF.